This paragraph reports one T cell receptor beta chain. The data belong to a study of T cells in Graves' hyperthyroidism and ophthalmopathy. Germline lookup yields CDR1 SGHTA and CDR2 FQGNSA. The CDR3 consists of 14 residues. The V and J ends lost 1 base and 3 bases respectively, with 6 bases between them. From RNA transcripts, TCR beta CDR3 regions were amplified. A first-round RT-PCR of the TCR CDR3 used the HTBI primer set. Each CDR3 protein is one row after TCRdb ran MiXCR on the multiplex PCR reads. This table holds fewer than 650,000 distinct CDR3 sequences, about 15% found once. This receptor was obtained from a middle-aged woman with Graves' ophthalmopathy. This chain uses TRBV7-2 with TRBJ2-2; D is undetermined. Material: blood. CDR3 amino acids: CASSLVSDTGELFF. Here the CDR3 DNA reads TGTGCCAGCAGCTTAGTCTCAGACACCGGGGAGCTGTTTTTT.